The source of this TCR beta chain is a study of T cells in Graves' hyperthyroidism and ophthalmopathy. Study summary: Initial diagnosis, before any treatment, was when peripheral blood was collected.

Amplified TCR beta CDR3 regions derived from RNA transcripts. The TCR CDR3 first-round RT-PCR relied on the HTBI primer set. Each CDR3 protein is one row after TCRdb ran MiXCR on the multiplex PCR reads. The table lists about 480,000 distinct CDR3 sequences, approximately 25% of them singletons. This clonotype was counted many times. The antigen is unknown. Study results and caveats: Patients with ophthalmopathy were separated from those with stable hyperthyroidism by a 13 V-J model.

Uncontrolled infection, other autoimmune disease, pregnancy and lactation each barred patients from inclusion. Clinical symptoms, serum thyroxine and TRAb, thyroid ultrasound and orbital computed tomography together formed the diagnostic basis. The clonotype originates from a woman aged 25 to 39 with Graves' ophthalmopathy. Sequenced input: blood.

Here the CDR3 DNA reads TGTGCCAGCAGTCTTCAATTGGGGATGAACACTGAAGCTTTCTTT. Encoded protein: CASSLQLGMNTEAFF. The rearrangement links TRBV6-2 or TRBV6-3 to TRBJ1-1; the D is unclear. Trimming stripped 5 bases from V and 0 bases from J, with 13 bases between. The CDR3 totals 15 residues. Germline-derived CDR1 and CDR2 are MNHEY and SVGEGT.